The clone carrying this TCR beta chain has only a few counts. Its antigen remains unidentified. The memory fraction was CD4+CD45RO+CD25- cells. V was clipped by 6 bases and J by 7 bases; unmatched bases: 8. The CDR3 is made up of 13 amino acids. Constant-region reverse primers amplified full-length variable regions, followed by semi-nested Nested Universal Primer A PCR. TCRdb reprocessed the 5' RACE reads via MiXCR and lists one record per CDR3 protein. The repertoire holds about 6,400 distinct CDR3 sequences, with 59% as singletons. Whole-study results and caveats: Tumor Tregs overlapped most with tumor, then blood, naive CD4+ cells. The TCR gene usage of tumor memory CD4+ T cells clustered together with blood and lymph node memory CD4+ cells and with lymph node naive CD4+ cells.

Sequencing used tumor-infiltrating memory CD4+ T cells sorted from the breast tumor. Subset specified: memory CD4+ T cells, CD4+CD45RO+CD25-. The receptor comes from a female donor with breast cancer. The chain couples TRBV12-3 or TRBV12-4 to TRBJ1-2; TRBD1 matches at 7 bases. The CDR3 spells CASSADRVFGYTF. In DNA, the CDR3 is TGTGCCAGCAGCGCTGACAGGGTATTTGGCTACACCTTC.